These T cell receptor beta chains were read from a single sample in a study of shared clonotypes between healthy human individuals. Here immunoSEQ multiplex PCR was the method, and the copy in TCRdb shows in-frame clones only, minus some. The table has 2 million to 3 million clones, under 95% seen once. The material sequenced was naive CD4+ T cells from PBMCs. Receptor source: a man in his late teens or twenties in good health. Some clones in this sample may be carry-over from other donors' samples. Both conserved end residues are part of each CDR3. Each record gives: clone size, D gene, V gene, J gene, CDR3 protein, CDR3 DNA. D genes are given only for firm matches. Expanded clones get a size class; other rows say once, few or many, or leave the size out.

NA	NA	TRBV7-2	TRBJ1-1	CASSLDLNTEAFF	TGTGCCAGCAGCTTAGATTTGAACACTGAAGCTTTCTTT
NA	NA	TRBV6-1	TRBJ2-1	CASSEVGSPFSYNEQFF	TGTGCCAGCAGTGAAGTGGGTAGCCCCTTCTCCTACAATGAGCAGTTCTTC
NA	NA	TRBV4-1	TRBJ1-4	CASSPPTVNEKLFF	TGCGCCAGCAGCCCCCCGACAGTTAATGAAAAACTGTTTTTT
NA	NA	TRBV19	TRBJ1-5	CASSIQPEREPVNQPQHF	TGTGCCAGTAGTATCCAACCAGAACGGGAGCCAGTCAATCAGCCCCAGCATTTT
once	NA	TRBV14	TRBJ2-3	CASSRYDGPDTQYF	TGTGCCAGCAGCCGGTATGATGGCCCAGATACGCAGTATTTT
NA	NA	TRBV5-1	TRBJ2-5	CASSLGTRGETQYF	TGCGCCAGCAGCTTGGGAACCAGGGGAGAGACCCAGTACTTC
once	TRBD2	TRBV29-1	TRBJ2-5	CSVEAVAGAETQYF	TGCAGCGTTGAAGCGGTAGCGGGAGCAGAGACCCAGTACTTC
NA	TRBD1	TRBV28	TRBJ1-3	CASNLDRDARGNTIYF	TGTGCCAGCAACCTGGACAGGGATGCACGAGGAAACACCATATATTTT
NA	NA	TRBV5-4	TRBJ2-5	CASSRGVNQETQYF	TGTGCCAGCAGCCGAGGAGTAAACCAAGAGACCCAGTACTTC
NA	TRBD2	TRBV28	TRBJ2-7	CASSLESGRGYEQYF	TGTGCCAGCAGTTTAGAGTCCGGGAGGGGCTACGAGCAGTACTTC
NA	NA	TRBV6-1	TRBJ1-4	CASSDGSATNEKLFF	TGTGCCAGCAGTGATGGCAGTGCAACTAATGAAAAACTGTTTTTT
once	NA	TRBV6-1	TRBJ1-2	CASRGDNNYGYTF	TGTGCCAGCAGAGGGGACAATAACTATGGCTACACCTTC
NA	NA	TRBV21-1	TRBJ2-4	CASSLQGGGHKYF	TGTGCCAGCTCCCTACAGGGTGGGGGGCACAAGTACTTC